These 31 T cell receptor beta chains were all obtained from the same sample, sequenced in a study of PD-L1 blockade in urothelial cancer. TCRdb's copy holds only in-frame clones and misses some; the assay was immunoSEQ multiplex PCR. The sample has about 81,000 clones; roughly 90% are singletons. As for time point: pretreatment peripheral blood. Specimen: PBMCs, collected around atezolizumab (anti-PD-L1) treatment. The receptors here all came from a woman older than 75 with urothelial cancer.

The chain recombines TRBV2 with TRBJ2-2, with TRBD2 matching over 9 bases. J gave up 1 base and V 10 bases, and 13 bases lay outside the gene matches. This CDR3 contains 17 residues. The V gene's germline CDR1 is SNHLY and CDR2 FYNNEI. CDR3 bases: TGTGCCACCGGGGGGGGCGGGAGGGCCGGGAACACCGGGGAGCTGTTTTTT. It codes for CATGGGGRAGNTGELFF. Together with reference TRBV2 and TRBJ2-2, the CDR3 gives the full variable domain: EPEVTQTPSHQVTQMGQEVILRCVPISNHLYFYWYRQILGQKVEFLVSFYNNEISEKSEIFDDQFSVERPDGSNFTLKIRSTKLEDSAMYFCATGGGGRAGNTGELFFGEGSRLTVL.

The rearrangement uses TRBV4-2 and TRBJ2-1, with 8 positions matching TRBD2. Trimming took 0 bases from V and 16 from J; bases not matched to a gene: 11. Germline lookup yields CDR1 LGHNA and CDR2 YNFKEQ. The CDR3 sequence is 14 residues long. The CDR3 DNA sequence: TGTGCCAGCAGCCAAGAAAGTGCGGTAGCGGGACATTTCTTC. This gives the protein CASSQESAVAGHFF.

The CDR3 coding sequence is TGTGCCACCAAGTCCGGTAGGGGCACAAGTACGCAGTATTTT. Translation gives CATKSGRGTSTQYF. The V call is TRBV27, the J call TRBJ2-3; possible D gene TRBD1, 5 bases. CDR3 length: 14 residues. V gave up 10 bases and J gave up 8 bases, with 22 bases separating them. The germline V gene encodes CDR1 MNHEY and CDR2 SMNVEV (reference sequence).

The V and J genes are TRBV19 and TRBJ1-5; the D is unclear. Trimming removed 5 bases from V and 3 bases from J, with 14 bases in between. The CDR3 has 15 residues. CDR1 and CDR2 (germline): LNHDA, SQIVND (reference sequence). In DNA form, the CDR3 reads TGTGCCAGTAGTGGTAGGGAGACCATCAATCAGCCCCAGCATTTT. Protein: CASSGRETINQPQHF. Full variable domain (rest looked up from reference TRBV19 and TRBJ1-5): DGGITQSPKYLFRKEGQNVTLSCEQNLNHDAMYWYRQDPGQGLRLIYYSQIVNDFQKGDIAEGYSVSREKKESFPLTVTSAQKNPTAFYLCASSGRETINQPQHFGDGTRLSIL.

This sequence joins TRBV28 and TRBJ1-2; D ambiguous. The CDR3 contains 14 residues. CDR1 and CDR2 from the germline V gene are MDHEN and SYDVKM. V was pared by 5 bases and J by 4 bases, with 14 bases between. The CDR3 DNA is TGTGCCAGCAGTCCTCTCAGTGCTCTCTATGGCTACACCTTC. Protein sequence: CASSPLSALYGYTF.

This clone was recorded a few times. The rearrangement links TRBV10-3 to TRBJ1-5, with no clear D. CDR3 size: 15 residues. Germline V CDR1 and CDR2: ENHRY, SYGVKD. Trimming removed 4 bases at V and 0 bases at J, with 10 bases between. The CDR3 region is CAISGSGNSNQPQHF. CDR3 DNA: TGTGCCATCAGTGGGTCCGGGAATAGCAATCAGCCCCAGCATTTT.

The chain joins TRBV4-1 to TRBJ2-7; 10 nucleotides agree with TRBD2. CDR3 length: 16 residues. Per germline, CDR1 MGHRA and CDR2 YSYEKL. The V segment lost 0 bases and the J segment 4 bases; nucleotides outside the gene matches: 6. CDR3 nucleotides: TGCGCCAGCAGCCAAGAAGATAGCGGGAGGTCTTACGAGCAGTACTTC. Its protein product is CASSQEDSGRSYEQYF.

This clone appeared once. As DNA, the CDR3 is TGTGCCAGCAGTCTCCGCCGGGACTCGGGGAATGAGCAGTTCTTC. Translation: CASSLRRDSGNEQFF. V is TRBV27 and J is TRBJ2-1; D is possibly TRBD2 (6 bases). V shed 5 bases and J shed 7 bases, with 18 bases lying between them. The germline CDR1 and CDR2 sequences are MNHEY and SMNVEV (reference sequence). The CDR3 has 15 residues.

This chain links TRBV15 with TRBJ2-7; 12 nucleotides match TRBD1. J was trimmed by 5 bases and V by 0 bases; bases with no gene match: 5. CDR3 length: 16 amino acids. Looked up from germline, CDR1 is LNHNV and CDR2 is YYDKDF (reference sequence). The CDR3, as DNA: TGTGCCACCAGCAGAGATCCGGGACAGGGGGCTCACGAGCAGTACTTC. Amino acids: CATSRDPGQGAHEQYF.

This chain connects TRBV7-9 to TRBJ2-7, with a possible D match to TRBD2 (5 bases). In germline, CDR1 is SEHNR, CDR2 FQNEAQ (reference sequence). Trimming shortened V by 5 bases and J by 2 bases, and 13 bases separated the two germline ends. The CDR3 totals 14 residues. Here the CDR3 reads CASSPLRGTYEQYF. The CDR3 DNA is TGTGCCAGCAGCCCCTTACGGGGTACCTACGAGCAGTACTTC.

The chain joins TRBV19 to TRBJ1-5; 11 bases are shared with TRBD1. The germline V gene has CDR1 LNHDA and CDR2 SQIVND (reference sequence). The J segment lost 6 bases and the V segment lost 5 bases, leaving 0 bases of the junction unmatched. This CDR3 spans 13 amino acids. The CDR3 sequence: CASSGTGGQPQHF. The CDR3 bases are TGTGCCAGTAGTGGGACAGGGGGTCAGCCCCAGCATTTT.

The chain joins TRBV11-2 to TRBJ1-2; 8 nucleotides align to TRBD1. Per germline, CDR1 SGHAT and CDR2 FQNNGV. The CDR3 runs 13 residues. Trimming at V came to 5 bases and at J to 6 bases, leaving 5 bases not matched to a gene. This CDR3 reads CASSPDRVHGYTF. The DNA for the CDR3 is TGTGCCAGCAGCCCGGACAGGGTGCATGGCTACACCTTC. Full variable domain (remainder filled in from reference TRBV11-2 and TRBJ1-2): EAGVAQSPRYKIIEKRQSVAFWCNPISGHATLYWYQQILGQGPKLLIQFQNNGVVDDSQLPKDRFSAERLKGVDSTLKIQPAKLEDSAVYLCASSPDRVHGYTFGSGTRLTVV.

The CDR3 nucleotides are TGTGCCAGCGAGCAAGGGGGCTCCTACAATGAGCAGTTCTTC. Protein sequence: CASEQGGSYNEQFF. The chain employs TRBV28 and TRBJ2-1, with D tentatively TRBD1 (6 bases). Germline assignment: CDR1 MDHEN and CDR2 SYDVKM. This CDR3 has 14 amino acids. V shed 8 bases and J shed 0 bases, with 11 bases lying between them.

V is TRBV7-8 and J is TRBJ2-7, with D tentatively TRBD2 (5 bases). The CDR3 is 14 residues long. Germline V gene sequence: CDR1 SGHVS, CDR2 FQNEAQ. Trimming removed 5 bases at V and 6 bases at J, with 17 bases between. Here the CDR3 reads CASSPLEGDAEQYF. CDR3 sequence (DNA): TGTGCCAGCAGCCCCCTTGAGGGAGACGCCGAGCAGTACTTC.

The gene calls are TRBV18 and TRBJ2-7, with 10 bases identical to TRBD2. Germline loops: CDR1 KGHSH, CDR2 LQKENI. V was pared by 2 bases and J by 4 bases, with 5 bases of the junction left unmatched. There are 15 residues in the CDR3. CDR3 region: CASSPGLAGVYEQYF. The CDR3 nucleotides are TGTGCCAGCTCACCAGGGCTAGCGGGAGTTTACGAGCAGTACTTC.

The J gene is TRBJ1-1, the V gene TRBV6-1, with D possibly being TRBD1 (5 bases). Germline CDR1 reads MNHNS; CDR2 reads SASEGT. V dropped 10 bases and J dropped 3 bases, with 15 bases sitting between them. The CDR3 is 13 amino acids. The CDR3 loop reads CATVHRGDTEAFF. CDR3 coding DNA: TGTGCCACGGTCCACCGGGGGGACACTGAAGCTTTCTTT.

This chain connects TRBV18 to TRBJ2-2; 7 nucleotides agree with TRBD1. The V and J ends lost 6 bases and 6 bases, in that order; junction bases with no gene match: 4. CDR3 length: 13 amino acids. Per germline, CDR1 KGHSH and CDR2 LQKENI. The CDR3 region is CASSPTGAGELFF. CDR3 DNA: TGTGCCAGCTCCCCCACAGGGGCCGGGGAGCTGTTTTTT.

The chain combines TRBV5-1 with TRBJ1-1; possibly TRBD1 for D (5 bases). Trimming shortened V by 3 bases and J by 1 base, and 16 bases separated the two germline ends. Germline-derived CDR1 and CDR2 are SGHRS and YFSETQ. CDR3 size: 16 residues. The CDR3 coding sequence is TGCGCCAGCAGCTGGCGATCCAGGGTTGCGAACACTGAAGCTTTCTTT. Translating gives CASSWRSRVANTEAFF. Complete variable domain (other parts from reference TRBV5-1 and TRBJ1-1): KAGVTQTPRYLIKTRGQQVTLSCSPISGHRSVSWYQQTPGQGLQFLFEYFSETQRNKGNFPGRFSGRQFSNSRSEMNVSTLELGDSALYLCASSWRSRVANTEAFFGQGTRLTVV.

This sequence joins TRBV30 and TRBJ1-5, with D perhaps matching TRBD1 (5 bases). Looked up from germline, CDR1 is GTSNPN and CDR2 is SVGIG (reference sequence). The V and J ends lost 2 bases and 6 bases respectively, with 20 bases between them. This CDR3 comprises 16 residues. The CDR3 coding sequence is TGTGCCTGGAGTTCTGGTGGGGCCTCCTCTGGTCAGCCCCAGCATTTT. Encoded protein: CAWSSGGASSGQPQHF.

This sequence joins TRBV6-5 and TRBJ2-1, with D possibly matching TRBD2 (6 bases). This CDR3 is built from 15 residues. V lost 6 bases and J lost 4, with 16 bases in between. CDR1 and CDR2 (germline): MNHEY, SVGAGI. In DNA, the CDR3 is TGTGCCAGCAGCCTGGTTGTAGCGGAGTACAATGAGCAGTTCTTC. Translation: CASSLVVAEYNEQFF.

This sequence joins TRBV30 and TRBJ1-2, with TRBD1 identical over 7 bases. Losses at the gene ends were 0 bases for V and 8 bases for J; bases not matched to a gene: 9. CDR1 is GTSNPN, CDR2 SVGIG, per germline (reference sequence). CDR3 size: 14 residues. Here the CDR3 DNA reads TGTGCCTGGAGTGTACCATACAGGGGATGGGGCTACACCTTC. Translation gives CAWSVPYRGWGYTF.

The V gene is TRBV10-3, the J gene TRBJ1-5; D unclear. V lost 2 bases to trimming and J lost 5 bases, with 10 bases between them. This CDR3 is 14 amino acids long. The germline V gene has CDR1 ENHRY and CDR2 SYGVKD. The CDR3 coding sequence is TGTGCCATCAGTGAGGGTGGTGGGCATCAGCCCCAGCATTTT. Translated: CAISEGGGHQPQHF.

A single count supports this clone. The CDR3 spells CASSSTRAPRELFF. The CDR3 nucleotides are TGTGCCAGCAGCTCCACCAGGGCACCGCGGGAGCTGTTTTTT. V and J are TRBV5-5 and TRBJ2-2, with D possibly matching TRBD1 (5 bases). V shed 3 bases and J shed 9 bases, with 15 bases lying between them. Germline values: CDR1 SGHKS, CDR2 YYEKEE (reference sequence). The CDR3 runs 14 residues.

The chain is built from TRBV19 and TRBJ1-2; D possibly corresponds to TRBD1 (5 bases). Germline lookup yields CDR1 LNHDA and CDR2 SQIVND (reference sequence). Trimming shortened V by 5 bases and J by 0 bases, and 13 bases separated the two germline ends. The CDR3 sequence is 15 residues long. This CDR3 reads CASSLLPGANYGYTF. In nucleotides, the CDR3 is TGTGCCAGTAGTTTACTACCGGGGGCTAACTATGGCTACACCTTC.

This clone has just a few counts. This chain uses TRBV30 with TRBJ1-4, with 7 bases aligning to TRBD1. The CDR3 has 13 amino acids. CDR1 GTSNPN and CDR2 SVGIG come from the germline V gene (reference sequence). The V and J ends lost 3 bases and 4 bases, in that order; junction bases with no gene match: 2. CDR3 loop: CAWRDRNNEKLFF. In DNA form, the CDR3 reads TGTGCCTGGAGGGACAGGAATAATGAAAAACTGTTTTTT.

The rearrangement uses TRBV19 and TRBJ2-1; 7 nucleotides line up with TRBD2. Germline-derived CDR1 and CDR2 are LNHDA and SQIVND (reference sequence). The ends lost 1 base at V and 4 bases at J; junction bases unmatched: 7. The CDR3 consists of 16 residues. For the CDR3, the DNA is TGTGCCAGTAGTATAGCGGATAGCGGGCGTTACAATGAGCAGTTCTTC. The encoded protein is CASSIADSGRYNEQFF.

The V and J genes are TRBV30 and TRBJ1-1, with TRBD1 as a possible D gene (6 bases). The CDR3 is 16 residues long. The V and J ends lost 5 bases and 0 bases respectively, with 19 bases between them. The V gene's germline CDR1 is GTSNPN and CDR2 SVGIG (reference sequence). As DNA, the CDR3 is TGTGCCTGGCATACAGGGAGGGTCCCCATGAACACTGAAGCTTTCTTT. Amino acid sequence: CAWHTGRVPMNTEAFF.

The chain combines TRBV7-3 with TRBJ2-3; 9 bases are shared with TRBD1. CDR1 is SGHTA and CDR2 is FQGTGA in the germline V gene. CDR3 length: 13 amino acids. V gave up 5 bases and J gave up 5 bases; unmatched junction bases: 2. The CDR3 spells CASSDRGEDTQYF. The CDR3 nucleotides are TGTGCCAGCAGCGACAGGGGGGAAGATACGCAGTATTTT.

There are a few counts of this clone. The chain joins TRBV21-1 to TRBJ2-7; the table calls TRBD1, which could not be checked here. TRBV21-1 is labeled a pseudogene. The CDR3 runs 14 residues. This CDR3 is CASSITGLHWEQYF. Written as DNA, the CDR3 is TGTGCCAGCAGCATAACAGGCCTCCATTGGGAGCAGTACTTC.

About this clone: This sample also contains other DNA sequences that code for the same CDR3. V and J are TRBV5-1 and TRBJ2-2; 11 nucleotides agree with TRBD2. CDR1 and CDR2 (germline): SGHRS, YFSETQ. After removal of 2 bases from V and 2 bases from J, the junction contained 2 bases not matched to a gene. CDR3 size: 16 residues. CDR3 coding DNA: TGCGCCAGCAGCTTTGGGACTAGCGGAAACACCGGGGAGCTGTTTTTT. Translation gives CASSFGTSGNTGELFF.

This clone was detected a few times. V usage is TRBV23-1 and J usage is TRBJ2-7, with 7 bases fitting TRBD1. TRBV23-1 is placed among ORFs of uncertain function. The trim removed 0 bases at V and 6 bases at J, leaving 11 bases unmatched. CDR3 length: 16 amino acids. The CDR3 DNA follows: TGCGCCAGCAGTCAATCCATGGGGCCGGACAGGAGCGAGCAGTACTTC. Translation: CASSQSMGPDRSEQYF.